The next 20 T cell receptor beta chains were all read from a single sample in a study of beta chain features in type 1 diabetes. Study outcomes and limitations: For Type 1 diabetes patients, all four CD4+ subsets carried TCRB CDR3s that were moderately but significantly shorter.

Their antigens are not known. Expressed TCRB transcripts were sequenced after all isolated RNA was converted to cDNA. Method: immunoSEQ multiplex PCR; TCRdb's copy keeps in-frame clones and lacks some. Counted here are 400,000 or so clones, roughly 12% occurring once; the ten biggest clones make up 0.0095% to 0.013%. What was sequenced was naive CD4+ T cells from blood. Every receptor here comes from a woman in her late teens or twenties with type 1 diabetes.

This clone was seen a handful of times. The rearrangement uses TRBV6-5 and TRBJ1-2, with D possibly TRBD1 on 5 matching bases. V shed 6 bases and J shed 7 bases, with 12 bases lying between them. The CDR3 is made up of 12 amino acids. The germline gives CDR1 MNHEY, CDR2 SVGAGI. The CDR3 nucleotides are TGTGCCAGCAGCCCCCAGGGTGGTGGCTACACCTTC. Translated: CASSPQGGGYTF.

CDR3 bases: TGTGCCAGCAGTTACAATGGCCGGGCCTACGAGCAGTACTTC. This translates into CASSYNGRAYEQYF. The chain joins TRBV6-5 to TRBJ2-7; D not resolved. The V end was cut by 2 bases, the J end by 2 bases, with 10 bases between. This CDR3 is built from 14 residues. Germline values: CDR1 MNHEY, CDR2 SVGAGI.

The V gene is TRBV6-1, the J gene TRBJ2-2, with D possibly being TRBD1 (6 bases). CDR3 size: 13 residues. V was pared by 6 bases and J by 4 bases, with 9 bases between. Germline V CDR1 and CDR2: MNHNS, SASEGT. The CDR3 DNA follows: TGTGCCAGCAGGGGGGCATCCACCGGGGAGCTGTTTTTT. Amino acids: CASRGASTGELFF.

This clone turned up a few times. V gene TRBV18 combines with J gene TRBJ1-6; 8 nucleotides match TRBD1. The J segment lost 9 bases and the V segment lost 3 bases, leaving 4 bases of the junction unmatched. The CDR3 covers 14 residues. Germline V gene lookup returns CDR1 KGHSH and CDR2 LQKENI. CDR3 bases: TGTGCCAGCTCACCCCGAGACAGGGGTTCACCCCTCCACTTT. It specifies CASSPRDRGSPLHF.

This chain links TRBV11-2 with TRBJ1-1; possibly TRBD1 for D (5 bases). This CDR3 has 18 amino acids. V gave up 3 bases and J gave up 1 base, with 21 bases separating them. CDR1 is SGHAT and CDR2 is FQNNGV in the germline V gene. The CDR3 loop is CASSFPTLGRTSNTEAFF. CDR3 DNA sequence: TGTGCCAGCAGCTTCCCCACCTTAGGACGGACATCGAACACTGAAGCTTTCTTT.

CDR3 sequence (DNA): TGTGCCAGTAGTAATGAAGCCCCCTATGGCTACACCTTC. It is translated as CASSNEAPYGYTF. This chain joins TRBV19 and TRBJ1-2; D gene unclear. Trimming left V 4 bases short and J 4 bases short, with 10 bases between. CDR1 LNHDA and CDR2 SQIVND come from the germline V gene (reference sequence). The CDR3 runs 13 residues.

The chain is built from TRBV4-1 and TRBJ2-1, with TRBD2 matching 10 bases. Looked up from germline, CDR1 is MGHRA and CDR2 is YSYEKL. V lost 4 bases, J lost 1 base, and 1 base stayed unmatched. The CDR3 is 15 amino acids. The CDR3 region has the DNA TGCGCCAGCAGCCCGGGACTAGCGTCCTACAATGAGCAGTTCTTC. Its translation is CASSPGLASYNEQFF.

The V and J genes are TRBV5-4 and TRBJ1-4; 9 bases map to TRBD1. J gave up 7 bases and V 4 bases, and 11 bases lay outside the gene matches. This CDR3 has 16 residues. Germline V gene sequence: CDR1 SGHNT, CDR2 YYREEE (reference sequence). CDR3 DNA sequence: TGTGCCAGCAGCCCCGGCGGACAGGGGATTGGTGAAAAACTGTTTTTT. Its translation is CASSPGGQGIGEKLFF.

DNA for the CDR3: TGTGCCAGCAGCCCGAACGGACAGGCGGGGGAAAAACTGTTTTTT. Translation gives CASSPNGQAGEKLFF. V gene TRBV25-1 combines with J gene TRBJ1-4; 7 bases are shared with TRBD1. The trim removed 6 bases at V and 8 bases at J, leaving 12 bases unmatched. Germline lookup yields CDR1 MGHDK and CDR2 SYGVNS. The CDR3 sequence is 15 residues long.

This clone showed up just a few times. The rearrangement uses TRBV28 and TRBJ2-5; 12 bases fit TRBD2. In germline, CDR1 is MDHEN, CDR2 SYDVKM. This CDR3 comprises 14 residues. V shed 8 bases and J 5 bases; nucleotides not matched to a gene: 6. CDR3 sequence: CASRRLAGAETQYF. The CDR3 DNA reads TGTGCCAGCCGACGACTAGCGGGAGCGGAGACCCAGTACTTC.

The chain uses TRBV30 and TRBJ1-1; D remains unclear. With 5 bases removed from V and 1 base from J, the gap between germline ends came to 14 bases. Per germline, CDR1 GTSNPN and CDR2 SVGIG (reference sequence). The CDR3 is made up of 14 amino acids. As DNA, the CDR3 is TGTGCCTGGGAGCGCGGCACCCGGAACACTGAAGCTTTCTTT. Protein sequence: CAWERGTRNTEAFF.

This clone showed up just a few times. The J gene is TRBJ2-4, the V gene TRBV2, with D maybe TRBD1 (5 bases). Germline assignment: CDR1 SNHLY and CDR2 FYNNEI. This CDR3 contains 17 residues. The V gene lost 3 bases and the J gene lost 2 bases, with 17 bases spanning the gap. In DNA, the CDR3 is TGTGCCAGCAGTGACATGGGGCCGGGTTGGTCCAAAAACATTCAGTACTTC. This gives the protein CASSDMGPGWSKNIQYF.

With respect to this clone: In the same sample, other DNA sequences code for this CDR3. V and J are TRBV18 and TRBJ2-5, with D perhaps TRBD2 (5 bases). CDR1 and CDR2 from the germline V gene are KGHSH and LQKENI. Trimming cost V 2 bases and J 2 bases, with 6 bases left between them. This CDR3 spans 13 amino acids. Here the CDR3 reads CASSPGLQETQYF. In DNA, the CDR3 is TGTGCCAGCTCACCAGGACTGCAAGAGACCCAGTACTTC.

This chain links TRBV18 with TRBJ2-7, with TRBD1 identical over 10 bases. The CDR3 sequence is 14 residues long. V lost 5 bases to trimming and J lost 0 bases; unmatched junction nucleotides: 1. The germline CDR1 and CDR2 sequences are KGHSH and LQKENI. The DNA of the CDR3 is TGTGCCAGCTCAGGGGACAGGGGCTCCTACGAGCAGTACTTC. Residues: CASSGDRGSYEQYF.

This clone was recorded a few times. V and J are TRBV23-1 and TRBJ1-3; TRBD1 matches at 7 bases. TRBV23-1 is marked as an open reading frame, function uncertain. The V gene end was trimmed by 2 bases and the J gene end by 4 bases; junction bases not matched to a gene: 2. This CDR3 has 14 amino acids. The CDR3: CASSQGDSGNTIYF. DNA for the CDR3: TGCGCCAGCAGTCAAGGGGACAGCGGAAACACCATATATTTT.

This clone has more than one count but fewer than ten. This chain connects TRBV28 to TRBJ2-7; 9 bases agree with TRBD2. J was trimmed by 4 bases and V by 3 bases; bases with no gene match: 7. Germline CDR1 is MDHEN and CDR2 is SYDVKM. This CDR3 has 15 residues. The CDR3 DNA reads TGTGCCAGCAGTTTCCCCGGTAGCGGGGGTTACGAGCAGTACTTC. Encoded protein: CASSFPGSGGYEQYF.

The chain couples TRBV28 to TRBJ2-2; 8 bases align to TRBD1. Trimming removed 8 bases from V and 1 base from J; junction bases left unmatched: 6. This CDR3 has 15 amino acids. The germline gives CDR1 MDHEN, CDR2 SYDVKM. The CDR3 nucleotides read TGTGCCAGCCACTCAGGACAGGGGAACACCGGGGAGCTGTTTTTT. Protein sequence: CASHSGQGNTGELFF.

CDR3 amino acids: CASSRLLSAGTDTQYF. Written as DNA, the CDR3 is TGCGCCAGCAGCCGCCTACTTTCAGCGGGCACAGATACGCAGTATTTT. This chain connects TRBV4-1 to TRBJ2-3; the D gene is possibly TRBD2 (5 bases). V was shortened by 4 bases and J by 1 base, with 15 bases between the two germline ends. The germline V gene has CDR1 MGHRA and CDR2 YSYEKL. The CDR3 totals 16 residues.

The genes are TRBV5-4 and TRBJ2-1; 11 bases are a match to TRBD2. CDR3 length: 15 amino acids. Trimming took 4 bases from V and 4 from J; bases not matched to a gene: 4. Germline V lookup: CDR1 SGHNT, CDR2 YYREEE (reference sequence). The CDR3 loop reads CASSQTSGKYNEQFF. The DNA for the CDR3 is TGTGCCAGCAGCCAGACTAGCGGGAAATACAATGAGCAGTTCTTC.

In regard to this clone: Other DNA variants within this sample encode the same CDR3. The CDR3 loop is CAWSGQGNTEAFF. CDR3 coding DNA: TGTGCCTGGAGTGGACAGGGGAACACTGAAGCTTTCTTT. This chain joins TRBV30 and TRBJ1-1, with 7 bases fitting TRBD1. Germline V CDR1 and CDR2: GTSNPN, SVGIG (reference sequence). The V gene end was trimmed by 1 base and the J gene end by 1 base; junction bases not matched to a gene: 0. The CDR3 is 13 amino acids. The entire variable domain, with the rest obtained from reference TRBV30 and TRBJ1-1, is as follows: SQTIHQWPATLVQPVGSPLSLECTVEGTSNPNLYWYRQAAGRGLQLLFYSVGIGQISSEVPQNLSASRPQDRQFILSSKKLLLSDSGFYLCAWSGQGNTEAFFGQGTRLTVV.